This T cell receptor beta chain originates from a study of cytomegalovirus exposure and HLA in healthy donors. PCR was performed using 60 Vbeta and 13 Jbeta primers. TCRdb's copy holds only in-frame clones and misses some; the assay was immunoSEQ multiplex PCR. There are over 150,000 clones in the sample; roughly 70% occur only once, and approximately 2.9% lies in the top ten. The germline V and J ends were trimmed by 5 bases and 6 bases, with 12 bases remaining between them. CDR3 length: 13 residues. Germline V gives CDR1 MNHEY, CDR2 SMNVEV (reference sequence). V is TRBV27 and J is TRBJ2-3, with D possibly being TRBD2 (5 bases). Sequences were obtained from PBMCs. The source of this sequence is a male donor in good health and CMV-seronegative. This chain's CDR3 is CASSIKGGDTQYF. The CDR3 region has the DNA TGTGCCAGCAGTATAAAAGGCGGGGATACGCAGTATTTT.